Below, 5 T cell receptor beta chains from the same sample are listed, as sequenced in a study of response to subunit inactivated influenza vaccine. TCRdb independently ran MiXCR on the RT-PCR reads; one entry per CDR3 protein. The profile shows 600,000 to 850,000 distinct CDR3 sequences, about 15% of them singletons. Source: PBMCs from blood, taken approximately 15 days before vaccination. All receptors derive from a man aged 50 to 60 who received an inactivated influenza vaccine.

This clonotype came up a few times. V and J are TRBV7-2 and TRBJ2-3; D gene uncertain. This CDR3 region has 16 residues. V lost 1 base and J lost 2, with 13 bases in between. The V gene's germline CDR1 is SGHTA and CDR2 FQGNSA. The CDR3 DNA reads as TGTGCCAGCAGCTTAGAGACAAGCTACTCCACAGATACGCAGTATTTT. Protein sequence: CASSLETSYSTDTQYF.

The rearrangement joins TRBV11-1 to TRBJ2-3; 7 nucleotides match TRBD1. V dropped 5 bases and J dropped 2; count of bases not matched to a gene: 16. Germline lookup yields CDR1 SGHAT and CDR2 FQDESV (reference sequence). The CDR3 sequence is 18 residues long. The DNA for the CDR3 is TGTGCCAGCAGCCTCCGGATAAGGACAGGAATTCTCACAGATACGCAGTATTTT. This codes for CASSLRIRTGILTDTQYF.

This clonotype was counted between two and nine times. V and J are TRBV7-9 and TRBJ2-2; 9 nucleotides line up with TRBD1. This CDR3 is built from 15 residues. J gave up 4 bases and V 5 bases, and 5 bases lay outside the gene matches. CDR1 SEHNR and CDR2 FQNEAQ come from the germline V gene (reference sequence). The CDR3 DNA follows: TGTGCCAGCAGCGTACAGGGGGCCGCCACCGGGGAGCTGTTTTTT. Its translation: CASSVQGAATGELFF.

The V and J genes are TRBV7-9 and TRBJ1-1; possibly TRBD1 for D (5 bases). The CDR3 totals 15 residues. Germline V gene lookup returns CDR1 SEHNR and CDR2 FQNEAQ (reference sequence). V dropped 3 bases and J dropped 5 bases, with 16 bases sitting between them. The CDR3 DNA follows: TGTGCCAGCAGCTTTCTCCGGGGCCCGAGGACTGAAGCTTTCTTT. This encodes CASSFLRGPRTEAFF.

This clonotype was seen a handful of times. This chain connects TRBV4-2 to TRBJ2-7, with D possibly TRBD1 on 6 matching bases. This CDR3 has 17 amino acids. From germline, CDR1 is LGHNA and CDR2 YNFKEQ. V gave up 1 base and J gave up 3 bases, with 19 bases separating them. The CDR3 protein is CASSQGVSGQLDYEQYF. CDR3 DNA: TGTGCCAGCAGCCAAGGAGTATCGGGACAACTAGACTACGAGCAGTACTTC.